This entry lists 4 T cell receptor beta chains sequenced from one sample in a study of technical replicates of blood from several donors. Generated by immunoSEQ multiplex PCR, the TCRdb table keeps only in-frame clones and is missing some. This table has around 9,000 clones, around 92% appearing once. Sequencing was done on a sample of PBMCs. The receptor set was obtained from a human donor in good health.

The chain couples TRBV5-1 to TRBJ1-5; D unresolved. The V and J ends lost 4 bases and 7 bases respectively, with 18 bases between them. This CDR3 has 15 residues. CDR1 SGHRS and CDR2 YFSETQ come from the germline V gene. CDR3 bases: TGCGCCAGCAGCCCCCAAGGAGGGTTGAACCAGCCCCAGCATTTT. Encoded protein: CASSPQGGLNQPQHF.

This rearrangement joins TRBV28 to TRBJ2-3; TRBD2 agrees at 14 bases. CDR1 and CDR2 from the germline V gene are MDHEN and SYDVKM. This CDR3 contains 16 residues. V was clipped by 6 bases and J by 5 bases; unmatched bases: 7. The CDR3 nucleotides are TGTGCCAGCAGGACCCCGGGACTAGCGGGAGAAGATACGCAGTATTTT. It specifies CASRTPGLAGEDTQYF.

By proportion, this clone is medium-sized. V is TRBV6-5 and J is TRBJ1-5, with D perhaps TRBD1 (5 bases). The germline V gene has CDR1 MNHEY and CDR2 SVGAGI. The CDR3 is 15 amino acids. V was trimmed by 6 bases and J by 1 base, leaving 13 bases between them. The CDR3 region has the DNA TGTGCCAGCAGGGGGGGTGTAGGGAGCAATCAGCCCCAGCATTTT. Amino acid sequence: CASRGGVGSNQPQHF.

The CDR3 loop reads CASSLLQGIGAFF. CDR3 in DNA: TGTGCCAGCAGTTTACTACAGGGGATAGGAGCTTTCTTT. J is TRBJ1-1 and V is TRBV28; 7 nucleotides match TRBD1. The trim removed 2 bases at V and 10 bases at J, leaving 7 bases unmatched. The CDR3 spans 13 residues. Germline V CDR1 and CDR2: MDHEN, SYDVKM.